The clone carrying this TCR beta chain was picked up many times. Its antigen remains unknown. The CDR3 totals 14 residues. Germline assignment: CDR1 LGHDT and CDR2 YNNKEL (reference sequence). Trimming took off 1 base at V and 3 bases at J, with 7 bases between the two ends. This sample is part of a study of CD8 T cells in ankylosing spondylitis. Findings and limits, study-wide: Within ankylosing spondylitis blood, a TCR beta motif made up of under 10 highly homologous variants appeared to be characteristic. Researchers report that disease-linked clones proved CD8+ and relatively rare in peripheral blood.

A quantitative 5'-RACE method, one with molecular barcodes, was used to make TCR beta libraries. TCRdb re-called the 5' RACE reads with MiXCR, one entry per CDR3 protein. This table has fewer than 450,000 distinct CDR3 sequences, roughly 18% appearing once. The receptor was derived from a male donor with ankylosing spondylitis. The chain is built from TRBV3-1 and TRBJ2-1; D is undetermined. Sequenced: blood, either unsorted or a sorted T cell fraction (not recorded which). This chain's CDR3 is CASSQVYGYNEQFF. Written as DNA, the CDR3 is TGTGCCAGCAGCCAAGTTTACGGCTACAATGAGCAGTTCTTC.